The 14 T cell receptor beta chains in this list originate from one sample, sequenced in a study of identical twins. TCRdb re-derived calls from the 5' RACE reads in MiXCR, one entry per CDR3 protein. The sample shows some 1,700,000 distinct CDR3 sequences, about 32% of them seen only once. The sequenced sample consisted of cord blood. These receptors were collected from a newborn girl in good health.

The J gene is TRBJ2-3, the V gene TRBV27, with a tentative D call TRBD2 (5 bases). Per the germline V gene, CDR1 is MNHEY and CDR2 is SMNVEV (reference sequence). The CDR3 totals 15 residues. V shed 3 bases and J shed 0 bases, with 10 bases lying between them. CDR3 DNA: TGTGCCAGCAGTTTCGGGGTTAGGAGCACAGATACGCAGTATTTT. This codes for CASSFGVRSTDTQYF.

V is TRBV12-3 or TRBV12-4 and J is TRBJ1-5, with 10 positions matching TRBD1. V lost 3 bases to trimming and J lost 4 bases; unmatched junction nucleotides: 6. This CDR3 is built from 16 residues. CDR3 nucleotides: TGTGCCAGCAGTTTCCCGGGACAGGGGTGGAATCAGCCCCAGCATTTT. Translating gives CASSFPGQGWNQPQHF.

The sample holds a few counts of this clonotype. The genes are TRBV6-5 and TRBJ2-6; a weak D match, TRBD2 (6 bases). Germline V gene sequence: CDR1 MNHEY, CDR2 SVGAGI. V lost 0 bases to trimming and J lost 1 base, with 16 bases between them. The CDR3 contains 19 residues. CDR3 DNA: TGTGCCAGCAGTTACTCGGTCCCGGCCGGGGGTTCTGGGGCCAACGTCCTGACTTTC. Translated: CASSYSVPAGGSGANVLTF.

This chain uses TRBV10-3 with TRBJ2-7; TRBD2 matches at 7 bases. CDR3 length: 15 residues. Germline CDR1 reads ENHRY; CDR2 reads SYGVKD. The ends lost 4 bases at V and 7 bases at J; junction bases unmatched: 13. The CDR3 sequence is CAISVRGLGLNEQYF. CDR3 coding DNA: TGTGCCATCAGTGTCAGAGGACTAGGTCTGAATGAGCAGTACTTC.

This chain uses TRBV4-1 with TRBJ2-1; D ambiguous. This CDR3 spans 14 amino acids. CDR1 is MGHRA, CDR2 YSYEKL, per germline. V gave up 2 bases and J gave up 6 bases, with 11 bases separating them. The CDR3 reads CASSQIGRTNEQFF. The CDR3 DNA sequence: TGCGCCAGCAGCCAAATAGGACGCACCAATGAGCAGTTCTTC.

The rearrangement joins TRBV20-1 to TRBJ1-5; D remains ambiguous. Trimming shortened V by 2 bases and J by 5 bases, and 7 bases separated the two germline ends. Germline V gene lookup returns CDR1 DFQATT and CDR2 SNEGSKA (reference sequence). The CDR3 is 12 residues long. The DNA of the CDR3 is TGCAGTGCTAGATACCGGGATCAGCCCCAGCATTTT. It codes for CSARYRDQPQHF.

This chain connects TRBV19 to TRBJ1-2; 7 bases map to TRBD1. Germline V CDR1 and CDR2: LNHDA, SQIVND (reference sequence). The CDR3 sequence is 16 residues long. The V gene end was trimmed by 5 bases and the J gene end by 4 bases; junction bases not matched to a gene: 13. The CDR3 loop is CASSPRDRAVGYGYTF. The CDR3 nucleotides are TGTGCCAGTAGTCCGCGAGACAGGGCCGTTGGCTATGGCTACACCTTC.

The J gene is TRBJ2-3, the V gene TRBV5-1; D is ambiguous. Trimming cost V 4 bases and J 2 bases, with 14 bases left between them. Germline V gives CDR1 SGHRS, CDR2 YFSETQ. The CDR3 runs to 15 residues. Written as DNA, the CDR3 is TGCGCCAGCAGCCCCGGTCAACACCCCACAGATACGCAGTATTTT. It encodes CASSPGQHPTDTQYF.

This clonotype is a singleton in its sample. The V gene is TRBV7-9, the J gene TRBJ2-1; tentative D call: TRBD2 (6 bases). This CDR3 is built from 15 residues. The germline V gene has CDR1 SEHNR and CDR2 FQNEAQ (reference sequence). Trimming pared 4 bases from V and 10 bases from J, leaving 20 bases between. CDR3 DNA sequence: TGTGCCAGCAGCTCAATTCAGCGGGTCCTGAGCGAGCAGTTCTTC. It translates to CASSSIQRVLSEQFF.

This sequence joins TRBV21-1 and TRBJ2-1; the tabulated D call, TRBD1, remains unverified against the DNA. TRBV21-1 is an annotated pseudogene. This CDR3 comprises 17 residues. The CDR3 is CASSKLRAPPSYNEQFF. The DNA of the CDR3 is TGTGCCAGCAGCAAACTTAGAGCCCCCCCCTCCTACAATGAGCAGTTCTTC.

This chain joins TRBV4-1 and TRBJ2-3; D ambiguous. Germline V lookup: CDR1 MGHRA, CDR2 YSYEKL. This CDR3 region has 14 residues. V dropped 1 base and J dropped 8 bases, with 13 bases sitting between them. This CDR3 reads CASSQVGYAATQYF. The CDR3 nucleotides are TGCGCCAGCAGCCAAGTCGGTTACGCAGCTACGCAGTATTTT.

The chain links TRBV7-9 to TRBJ1-2; tentative D call: TRBD1 (6 bases). The CDR3 contains 15 residues. Trimming stripped 5 bases from V and 3 bases from J, with 16 bases between. Germline V lookup: CDR1 SEHNR, CDR2 FQNEAQ (reference sequence). As DNA, the CDR3 is TGTGCCAGCAGCCTGGTGGTGGGGGCGTACTATGGCTACACCTTC. It yields the protein CASSLVVGAYYGYTF.

CDR3 protein: CASSQVPGAGEQYF. CDR3 in DNA: TGCGCCAGCAGCCAAGTTCCGGGTGCAGGTGAGCAGTACTTC. The chain has TRBV4-1 and TRBJ2-7; D unclear. Germline V gene lookup returns CDR1 MGHRA and CDR2 YSYEKL. The CDR3 extends over 14 amino acids. V lost 1 base and J 7 bases, leaving 14 bases between the germline ends.

The rearrangement links TRBV15 to TRBJ2-4, with 7 bases aligning to TRBD2. CDR3 length equals 15 residues. Germline V gives CDR1 LNHNV, CDR2 YYDKDF (reference sequence). V lost 3 bases, J lost 3 bases, and 5 bases stayed unmatched. The CDR3: CATSRGGEVKNIQYF. The CDR3 nucleotides read TGTGCCACCAGCAGGGGGGGGGAGGTCAAAAACATTCAGTACTTC. Full variable domain (remainder filled in from reference TRBV15 and TRBJ2-4): DAMVIQNPRYQVTQFGKPVTLSCSQTLNHNVMYWYQQKSSQAPKLLFHYYDKDFNNEADTPDNFQSRRPNTSFCFLDIRSPGLGDTAMYLCATSRGGEVKNIQYFGAGTRLSVL.